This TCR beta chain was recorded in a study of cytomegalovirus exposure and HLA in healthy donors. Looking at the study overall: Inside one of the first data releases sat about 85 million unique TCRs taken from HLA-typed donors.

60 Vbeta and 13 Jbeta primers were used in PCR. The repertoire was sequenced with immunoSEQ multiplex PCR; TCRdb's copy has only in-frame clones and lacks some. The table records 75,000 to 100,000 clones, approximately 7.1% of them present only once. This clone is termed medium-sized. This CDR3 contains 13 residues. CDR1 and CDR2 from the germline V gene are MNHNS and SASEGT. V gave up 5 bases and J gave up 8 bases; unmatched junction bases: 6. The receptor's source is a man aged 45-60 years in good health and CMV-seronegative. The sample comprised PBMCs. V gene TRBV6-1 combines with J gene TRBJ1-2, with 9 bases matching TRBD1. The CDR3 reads CASSPGTGYGYTF. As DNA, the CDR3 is TGTGCCAGCAGTCCCGGGACAGGGTACGGCTACACCTTC.